Detailed here is one TCR beta chain. This sample is drawn from a study of cytomegalovirus exposure and HLA in healthy donors. Germline V gene sequence: CDR1 SGHAT, CDR2 FQNNGV. Between the trimmed V and J ends, which lost 3 bases and 5 bases, there was a span of 7 bases. CDR3 length: 13 residues. PCR used 60 Vbeta primers and 13 Jbeta primers. Clones were sequenced by immunoSEQ multiplex PCR, and TCRdb holds only the in-frame ones, with some missing. The data contain under 200,000 clones, 75% to 85% of them singletons. The source of this sequence is a woman in her twenties or thirties in good health and CMV-seropositive. Sequencing was done on a sample of PBMCs. The chain is built from TRBV11-2 and TRBJ2-2; D possibly corresponds to TRBD2 (5 bases). The CDR3 here is CASSLGVTGELFF. Written as DNA, the CDR3 is TGTGCCAGCAGCTTGGGAGTTACCGGGGAGCTGTTTTTT.